This TCR beta chain was observed in a study of blood T cell repertoires in COVID-19. For the study at large: Samples of COVID-19 (acute and convalescent) were obtained from the United States, Italy and Spain. PBMCs, B-cell-depleted T cells, or T cells were the source of the cDNA or gDNA that made up the material.

In the authors' workflow: Amplification of reference gene primers provided the estimated nucleated cell counts. Only in-frame clones appear in the TCRdb table, and some are missing; sequencing was by immunoSEQ multiplex PCR. The V and J calls and the clone size are those of that table, but D and trimming were determined from the DNA. This sample has 120,000 to 150,000 clones, with approximately 89% found just once. Looked up from germline, CDR1 is LGHNA and CDR2 is YSLEER. V was cut by 3 bases and J by 4 bases, with 22 bases left in between. The CDR3 has 18 amino acids. V and J are TRBV4-3 and TRBJ1-3; D gene ambiguous. This TCR was recovered from a human donor in a cohort sampled during active COVID-19. The sequenced sample consisted of peripheral blood. CDR3 nucleotide sequence: TGCGCCAGCAGCCATAGCCCCGTGGGGATCGGGGAGGGAAACACCATATATTTT. Translated: CASSHSPVGIGEGNTIYF.